This section outlines one T cell receptor beta chain sequence together with its context. Seattle-derived patients entered the study during active infection and were followed longitudinally. This entry comes from a study of blood T cell repertoires in COVID-19. Study-wide background: Samples of COVID-19 (acute and convalescent) were obtained from the United States, Italy and Spain. PBMCs, B-cell-depleted T cells, or T cells were the source of the cDNA or gDNA that made up the material.

In the original processing: Amplification with reference gene primers provided the estimates of nucleated cell counts. Data came from immunoSEQ multiplex PCR; TCRdb stores just in-frame clones and leaves some out. That table gives V, J and clone size, and the DNA gave D and trimming. Of about 280,000 clones listed, 65% to 90% are singletons. The receptor comes from a woman aged 70-85 years with COVID-19, enrolled during active disease. The material sequenced was peripheral blood.

Here the CDR3 reads CASSLRGLGEKLFF. The CDR3 bases are TGTGCCAGCAGCTTAAGGGGGTTGGGGGAAAAACTGTTTTTT. The genes are TRBV7-2 and TRBJ1-4; a possible D gene is TRBD1 (6 bases). The V gene lost 2 bases and the J gene lost 8 bases, with 12 bases spanning the gap. Germline values: CDR1 SGHTA, CDR2 FQGNSA. The CDR3 consists of 14 residues.